This T cell receptor beta chain was identified in a study of shared clonotypes between healthy human individuals. The study's findings and limits: There were few donors, and this limited the genetic and exposure-history diversity represented.

Sequencing used immunoSEQ multiplex PCR; TCRdb keeps in-frame clones, though not all of them. The sample holds some 500,000 clones, around 77% seen once. This CDR3 has 17 amino acids. V was pared by 5 bases and J by 6 bases, with 14 bases of the junction left unmatched. Germline V gene data show CDR1 as SGHTA and CDR2 as FQGTGA. The count of this clone is one. Antigen specificity is unknown. What was sequenced was PBMCs. The chain recombines TRBV7-3 with TRBJ2-1, with 9 bases lining up with TRBD1. The receptor's source is a woman between 40 and 55 years old in good health. Some clones in this sample may be carry-over from other donors' samples. DNA for the CDR3: TGTGCCAGCAGCCTGATTGCCGGGACAGGGTCATTCAATGAGCAGTTCTTC. This codes for CASSLIAGTGSFNEQFF.